The rows below give T cell receptor beta chains drawn from one sample of a study of shared clonotypes between healthy human individuals. Assay: immunoSEQ multiplex PCR; the TCRdb copy retains only in-frame clones and omits some. The data hold some 1 million clones, with 65% to 80% observed a single time. Input material: memory CD4+ T cells sorted from blood. These receptors all stem from a man younger than 30 in good health. Both conserved end residues are trimmed from each CDR3. Size tells how often a clone was seen (once, few, many) or the class of an expanded clone, and some rows leave it out.

abundance	v_gene	CDR3aa
NA	TRBV7-2	ASSPGGTVSSYEQY
NA	TRBV5-1	ASSPGGGGALSTDTQY
NA	TRBV19	ASSISGGSSYEQY
NA	TRBV6-6	ASSRVNGNTEAF
NA	TRBV18	ASSLLAGGDEQF
NA	TRBV7-3	ASSPVAGNNNEQF
NA	TRBV5-6	ASSLAAGGRYGYT
NA	TRBV5-4	ASSLPGNQETQY
NA	TRBV5-1	ASSLATGGGYT
NA	TRBV6-5	ASSYRNSEQF
once	TRBV30	AQPMGYTGELF
NA	TRBV5-8	ASSLALEQY
once	TRBV10-3	AISASGQGHNGANVLT
NA	TRBV6-6	ASSYAVRGYEQY